This TCR beta chain derives from a study of response to subunit inactivated influenza vaccine. Study findings and constraints: Each seasonal influenza vaccination recruits few new T cells, the authors suggested.

TCRdb reprocessed the RT-PCR reads via MiXCR and lists one record per CDR3 protein. The profile shows approximately 530,000 distinct CDR3 sequences, approximately 7.2% of them singletons. Trimming left V 5 bases short and J 4 bases short, with 17 bases between. CDR3 length equals 15 residues. CDR1 and CDR2 (germline): LNHNV, YYDKDF (reference sequence). This clonotype was recorded a few times. What it binds is not known. Specimen: PBMCs from blood, collected around 25 months after vaccination. The chain carries TRBV15 and TRBJ1-2; D is uncertain. The sequence was collected from a man between 50 and 70 years old who received an inactivated influenza vaccine. The CDR3 region is CATSGPKQPGYGYTF. The CDR3 DNA is TGTGCCACCAGCGGACCCAAACAGCCGGGCTATGGCTACACCTTC.